The 26 T cell receptor beta chains given below trace back to one sample, sequenced in a study of T-cell reconstitution after alpha-beta-depleted transplantation in children. A library of TCRbeta sequences, prepared with unique molecular identifiers, was generated. TCRdb re-called the PCR reads with MiXCR, one entry per CDR3 protein. The table has some 600,000 distinct CDR3 sequences, roughly 13% seen once. Sequencing used PBMCs, mostly from graft donor cells, obtained 360 days after TCRalphabeta/CD19-depleted stem cell transplant. Source of these receptors: a male patient aged 10 to 17 who had a stem cell transplant for acute myeloid leukemia, so the T cells may come from the graft donor.

This clonotype showed up many times. This sequence joins TRBV28 and TRBJ2-7, with D possibly matching TRBD1 (6 bases). Germline lookup yields CDR1 MDHEN and CDR2 SYDVKM. The CDR3 sequence is 14 residues long. The ends were cut back, 6 bases at V and 0 bases at J, with 12 bases in the middle. CDR3 sequence (DNA): TGTGCCAGCAGAGCCAGGGGCAGCTCCTACGAGCAGTACTTC. This codes for CASRARGSSYEQYF.

This clonotype occurred a few times. This chain uses TRBV7-1 with TRBJ2-5; 11 nucleotides match TRBD2. TRBV7-1 is marked as an open reading frame, function uncertain. This CDR3 has 23 amino acids. The junction had 26 bases not matched to a gene; V was cut back by 3 bases and J by 2 bases. In DNA, the CDR3 is TGTGCCAGCAGCTCTTTATGGGCCGGATTAGGATTTGATGGGACTAGCGGACAAGAGACCCAGTACTTC. This codes for CASSSLWAGLGFDGTSGQETQYF.

The J gene is TRBJ2-5, the V gene TRBV9, with 10 bases aligning to TRBD2. Germline V CDR1 and CDR2: SGDLS, YYNGEE. Germline trimming cut 4 bases from V and 4 bases from J; bases unmatched to any gene: 10. The CDR3 contains 16 residues. The CDR3, as DNA: TGTGCCAGCAGCCCTCTAGCGGGGGACCCCTCAGAGACCCAGTACTTC. This sequence encodes CASSPLAGDPSETQYF. The variable domain in full, completed from reference TRBV9 and TRBJ2-5, reads DSGVTQTPKHLITATGQRVTLRCSPRSGDLSVYWYQQSLDQGLQFLIQYYNGEERAKGNILERFSAQQFPDLHSELNLSSLELGDSALYFCASSPLAGDPSETQYFGPGTRLLVL.

This clonotype appeared once. V is TRBV9 and J is TRBJ2-1; tentatively, D is TRBD1 (5 bases). The length of the CDR3 is 15 residues. Trimming took off 3 bases at V and 8 bases at J, with 18 bases between the two ends. Germline V lookup: CDR1 SGDLS, CDR2 YYNGEE. In DNA, the CDR3 is TGTGCCAGCAGCGACCAGGGTCTGGCATACGATGAGCAGTTCTTC. Translated, it gives CASSDQGLAYDEQFF.

J is TRBJ1-3 and V is TRBV5-1; D remains ambiguous. Per germline, CDR1 SGHRS and CDR2 YFSETQ. The length of the CDR3 is 16 residues. The V and J ends lost 2 bases and 0 bases respectively, with 12 bases between them. The CDR3 sequence: CASSFFPGDSGNTIYF. The CDR3 DNA is TGCGCCAGCAGCTTCTTTCCCGGGGACTCTGGAAACACCATATATTTT.

The genes are TRBV29-1 and TRBJ2-3, with D possibly called TRBD1 or TRBD2 (5 bases each). V lost 0 bases and J 8 bases, leaving 18 bases between the germline ends. Germline CDR1 is SQVTM and CDR2 is ANQGSEA. This CDR3 region has 15 residues. The CDR3 loop is CSVEEVGDPPGTQYF. In DNA, the CDR3 is TGCAGCGTTGAAGAAGTCGGGGACCCCCCGGGTACGCAGTATTTT.

The chain couples TRBV29-1 to TRBJ2-5; 14 bases are shared with TRBD2. Germline V gives CDR1 SQVTM, CDR2 ANQGSEA. This CDR3 region has 15 residues. V lost 4 bases, J lost 4 bases, and 5 bases stayed unmatched. This CDR3 is CSVVETSGRGETQYF. CDR3 coding DNA: TGCAGCGTTGTAGAGACTAGCGGGAGGGGAGAGACCCAGTACTTC.

The gene calls are TRBV20-1 and TRBJ2-7, with 10 bases fitting TRBD1. CDR1 and CDR2 (germline): DFQATT, SNEGSKA (reference sequence). The V segment lost 5 bases and the J segment 1 base; nucleotides outside the gene matches: 2. This CDR3 has 13 amino acids. CDR3 nucleotide sequence: TGCAGTGCTGGACAGGGGGGTTCCTACGAGCAGTACTTC. Translating it yields CSAGQGGSYEQYF.

This chain links TRBV4-3 with TRBJ2-7, with 13 bases fitting TRBD2. Germline assignment: CDR1 LGHNA and CDR2 YSLEER. The V segment lost 2 bases and the J segment 7 bases; nucleotides outside the gene matches: 5. The length of the CDR3 is 15 residues. CDR3 nucleotide sequence: TGCGCCAGCAGCCAAACTAGCGGGAGGGCTTTGGAGCAGTACTTC. This sequence encodes CASSQTSGRALEQYF.

This clonotype was detected a few times. The J gene is TRBJ2-1, the V gene TRBV5-1; 12 bases map to TRBD2. The CDR3 spans 14 residues. Germline-derived CDR1 and CDR2 are SGHRS and YFSETQ. Trimming cost V 4 bases and J 13 bases; bases outside gene matches: 9. Here the CDR3 reads CASSTGLAGDTQFF. The CDR3 coding sequence is TGCGCCAGCAGCACGGGACTAGCGGGTGACACCCAGTTCTTC.

This clonotype was observed a few times. The chain recombines TRBV29-1 with TRBJ2-7, with D possibly called TRBD1 or TRBD2 (5 bases each). The V end lost 3 bases, the J end lost 0 bases, and 9 bases lay between the germline ends. CDR1 and CDR2 from the germline V gene are SQVTM and ANQGSEA. The CDR3 sequence is 13 residues long. The CDR3 loop reads CSVDRDGSYEQYF. The CDR3 nucleotides are TGCAGCGTTGACCGGGACGGCTCCTACGAGCAGTACTTC.

The chain is built from TRBV27 and TRBJ2-7; D unclear. In germline, CDR1 is MNHEY, CDR2 SMNVEV (reference sequence). V was clipped by 3 bases and J by 0 bases, with 15 bases between them. The CDR3 runs 16 residues. This chain's CDR3 is CASSFSYVGPSYEQYF. The CDR3 region has the DNA TGTGCCAGCAGTTTCTCGTATGTCGGACCCTCCTACGAGCAGTACTTC.

V usage is TRBV29-1 and J usage is TRBJ2-1, with 10 bases that match TRBD2. The trim removed 2 bases at V and 12 bases at J, leaving 7 bases unmatched. The CDR3 is made up of 13 amino acids. The germline V gene encodes CDR1 SQVTM and CDR2 ANQGSEA. The CDR3 here is CSVESGLAAGQFF. As DNA, the CDR3 is TGCAGCGTTGAAAGCGGACTAGCGGCTGGGCAGTTCTTC.

The V gene is TRBV7-2, the J gene TRBJ2-7, with TRBD2 identical over 8 bases. Looked up from germline, CDR1 is SGHTA and CDR2 is FQGNSA. The CDR3 contains 15 residues. Trimming at V came to 0 bases and at J to 4 bases, leaving 5 bases not matched to a gene. The CDR3 sequence is CASSLASGSEYEQYF. The CDR3 DNA is TGTGCCAGCAGCTTAGCAAGCGGGAGTGAGTACGAGCAGTACTTC.

The chain employs TRBV11-1 and TRBJ2-1; TRBD2 matches at 7 bases. This CDR3 spans 15 amino acids. J gave up 3 bases and V 4 bases, and 6 bases lay outside the gene matches. Germline loops: CDR1 SGHAT, CDR2 FQDESV (reference sequence). This chain's CDR3 is CASSSQASGYNEQFF. The CDR3 nucleotides read TGTGCCAGCAGCTCACAGGCTAGCGGCTACAATGAGCAGTTCTTC.

This clonotype was recorded a few times. V usage is TRBV6-5 and J usage is TRBJ1-1; D may be TRBD1 (6 bases). The CDR3 extends over 17 amino acids. The V end was cut by 0 bases, the J end by 3 bases, with 17 bases between. Germline assignment: CDR1 MNHEY and CDR2 SVGAGI. This CDR3 is CASSYSTVGALDTEAFF. The CDR3 DNA sequence: TGTGCCAGCAGTTACTCGACGGTGGGGGCATTAGACACTGAAGCTTTCTTT.

The chain joins TRBV3-1 to TRBJ2-3; the D is unclear. The V gene's germline CDR1 is LGHDT and CDR2 YNNKEL (reference sequence). V lost 3 bases and J lost 0, with 13 bases in between. The CDR3 consists of 16 residues. The CDR3 nucleotides are TGTGCCAGCAGCCATCCTAGTCGGACCAGCACAGATACGCAGTATTTT. This translates into CASSHPSRTSTDTQYF.

V is TRBV27 and J is TRBJ2-1, with 8 bases fitting TRBD2. V dropped 2 bases and J dropped 7; count of bases not matched to a gene: 13. This CDR3 contains 17 residues. CDR1 is MNHEY and CDR2 is SMNVEV in the germline V gene (reference sequence). The CDR3 region has the DNA TGTGCCAGCAGTTTAAGGCTTGTGGGACTAGGGTTGAATGAGCAGTTCTTC. Its translation: CASSLRLVGLGLNEQFF.

The rearrangement links TRBV4-2 to TRBJ2-5; perhaps TRBD2 as D (6 bases). The V gene lost 0 bases and the J gene lost 0 bases, with 14 bases spanning the gap. Germline V CDR1 and CDR2: LGHNA, YNFKEQ. The CDR3 is 17 residues long. The CDR3, as DNA: TGTGCCAGCAGCCAAGAACCTAGCGCCCGGTACCAAGAGACCCAGTACTTC. It yields the protein CASSQEPSARYQETQYF.

This clonotype has ten or more counts. This rearrangement joins TRBV9 to TRBJ1-1; no definite D call. V was cut by 3 bases and J by 0 bases, with 12 bases left in between. Germline-derived CDR1 and CDR2 are SGDLS and YYNGEE. The CDR3 runs 15 residues. For the CDR3, the DNA is TGTGCCAGCAGCGGCCTTACGGCTATGAACACTGAAGCTTTCTTT. Protein: CASSGLTAMNTEAFF.

This clonotype showed up many times. This rearrangement joins TRBV7-3 to TRBJ2-3, with 11 bases that match TRBD2. The CDR3 has 16 residues. Looked up from germline, CDR1 is SGHTA and CDR2 is FQGTGA. The V and J ends lost 5 bases and 1 base, in that order; junction bases with no gene match: 5. The CDR3 DNA follows: TGTGCCAGCAGCCAAATGGGACTAGCGGGCACAGATACGCAGTATTTT. Residues: CASSQMGLAGTDTQYF.

In its sample, this clonotype was seen many times. V and J are TRBV14 and TRBJ2-3, with D hard to call. The V gene's germline CDR1 is SGHDN and CDR2 FVKESK. There are 13 residues in the CDR3. Trimming left V 1 base short and J 2 bases short, with 4 bases between. The CDR3 DNA reads TGTGCCAGCAGCCAAGCGGCCACAGATACGCAGTATTTT. This sequence encodes CASSQAATDTQYF.

This clonotype was observed a few times. The rearrangement uses TRBV15 and TRBJ2-1; D gene uncertain. The germline V gene encodes CDR1 LNHNV and CDR2 YYDKDF (reference sequence). The CDR3 length is 13 residues. V gave up 0 bases and J gave up 7 bases, with 7 bases separating them. CDR3 coding DNA: TGTGCCACCAGCAGAGATAGGTTGAATGAGCAGTTCTTC. This encodes CATSRDRLNEQFF.

There are many counts of this clonotype. The chain employs TRBV28 and TRBJ2-4, with D possibly matching TRBD2 (5 bases). The CDR3 extends over 14 amino acids. CDR1 is MDHEN and CDR2 is SYDVKM in the germline V gene. The ends were cut back, 8 bases at V and 1 base at J, with 12 bases in the middle. This chain's CDR3 is CASDSGGAKNIQYF. The CDR3 nucleotides read TGTGCCAGCGACTCAGGCGGGGCCAAAAACATTCAGTACTTC.

This clonotype has at least ten counts. This sequence joins TRBV24-1 and TRBJ2-5; 7 nucleotides agree with TRBD1. Germline CDR1 reads KGHDR; CDR2 reads SFDVKD. This CDR3 contains 12 residues. V was pared by 10 bases and J by 1 base, with 2 bases of the junction left unmatched. This CDR3 reads CATGQSQETQYF. CDR3 DNA sequence: TGTGCCACGGGACAGAGCCAAGAGACCCAGTACTTC.

This clonotype has more than one count but fewer than ten. The junction departs from germline at one end; a sequencing error may be responsible. V and J are TRBV11-2 and TRBJ2-4; the D gene could be TRBD1 or TRBD2 (5 bases each). The CDR3 runs 13 residues. Germline V lookup: CDR1 SGHAT, CDR2 FQNNGV. CDR3 region: CASNYHLPGLYGF. CDR3 sequence (DNA): TGTGCCAGCAACTACCATCTCCCGGGGCTCTATGGATTC.